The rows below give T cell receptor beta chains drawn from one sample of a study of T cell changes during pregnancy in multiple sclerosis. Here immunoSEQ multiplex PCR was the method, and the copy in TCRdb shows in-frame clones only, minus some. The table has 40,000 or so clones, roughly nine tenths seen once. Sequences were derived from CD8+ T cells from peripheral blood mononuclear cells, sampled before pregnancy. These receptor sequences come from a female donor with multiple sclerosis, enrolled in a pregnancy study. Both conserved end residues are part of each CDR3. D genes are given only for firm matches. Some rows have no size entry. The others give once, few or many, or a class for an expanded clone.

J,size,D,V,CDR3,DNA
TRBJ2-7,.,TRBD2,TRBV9,CASSVWGLAGLRNPYEQYF,TGTGCCAGCAGCGTCTGGGGACTAGCGGGACTCCGAAACCCGTACGAGCAGTACTTC
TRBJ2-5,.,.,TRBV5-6,CASSFRQSPETQYF,TGTGCCAGCAGCTTCCGACAGTCTCCAGAGACCCAGTACTTC
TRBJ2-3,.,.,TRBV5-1,CASSREVSTDTQYF,TGCGCCAGCAGCAGGGAGGTTAGCACAGATACGCAGTATTTT
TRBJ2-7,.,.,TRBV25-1,CASSKLTQAPYEQYF,TGTGCCAGCAGTAAATTAACCCAGGCCCCCTACGAGCAGTACTTC
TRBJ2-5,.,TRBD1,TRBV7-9,CASSRVTGEETQYF,TGTGCCAGCAGCCGAGTGACAGGGGAAGAGACCCAGTACTTC
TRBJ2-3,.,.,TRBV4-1,CASSQEDRRTDTQYF,TGCGCCAGCAGCCAAGAAGACAGACGGACAGATACGCAGTATTTT
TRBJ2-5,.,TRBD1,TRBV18,CASSPFDRVLQETQYF,TGTGCCAGCTCACCCTTTGACAGGGTTCTTCAAGAGACCCAGTACTTC
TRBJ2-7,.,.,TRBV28,CASTQREGEHYEQYF,TGTGCCAGCACCCAGAGGGAGGGGGAACACTACGAGCAGTACTTC
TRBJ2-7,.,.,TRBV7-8,CASSLGRGDYPYEQYF,TGTGCCAGCAGCTTAGGTAGAGGCGACTACCCCTACGAGCAGTACTTC
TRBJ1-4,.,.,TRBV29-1,CSVGWQGGEKLFF,TGCAGCGTTGGTTGGCAGGGAGGCGAAAAACTGTTTTTT
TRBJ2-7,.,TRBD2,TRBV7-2,CASSLSGAYEQYF,TGTGCCAGCAGCTTAAGCGGGGCCTACGAGCAGTACTTC
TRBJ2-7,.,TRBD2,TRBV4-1,CASSQGLAGSYEQYF,TGCGCCAGCAGCCAAGGACTAGCGGGGAGCTACGAGCAGTACTTC
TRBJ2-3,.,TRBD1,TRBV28,CASTRQGRIHTQYF,TGTGCCAGCACCCGACAGGGTAGGATTCATACGCAGTATTTT
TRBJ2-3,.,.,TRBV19,CASNRPGEGTDTQYF,TGTGCCAGCAACCGCCCGGGAGAGGGCACAGATACGCAGTATTTT
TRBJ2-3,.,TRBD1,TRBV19,CASSARQGYTDTQYF,TGTGCCAGTAGTGCAAGACAGGGATACACAGATACGCAGTATTTT
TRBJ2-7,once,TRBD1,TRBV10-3,CAIRSGTAGYEQYF,TGTGCCATCAGATCCGGGACAGCTGGCTACGAGCAGTACTTC
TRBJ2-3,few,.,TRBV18,CASSPVTSTDTQYF,TGTGCCAGCTCACCGGTTACTAGCACAGATACGCAGTATTTT
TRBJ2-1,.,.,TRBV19,CASSIDWSSYNEQFF,TGTGCCAGTAGTATAGACTGGAGCTCCTACAATGAGCAGTTCTTC
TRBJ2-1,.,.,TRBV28,CASSPLSGGLHNEQFF,TGTGCCAGCAGTCCTCTGAGTGGCGGGTTACACAATGAGCAGTTCTTC
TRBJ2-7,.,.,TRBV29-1,CSVVRQDSYEQYF,TGCAGCGTAGTAAGACAGGACTCCTACGAGCAGTACTTC
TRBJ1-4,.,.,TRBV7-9,CASSLGTVEKLFF,TGTGCCAGCAGCTTAGGTACGGTTGAAAAACTGTTTTTT
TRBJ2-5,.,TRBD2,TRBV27,CASRTSVEETQYF,TGTGCCAGCAGGACTAGCGTCGAAGAGACCCAGTACTTC
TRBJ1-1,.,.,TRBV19,CASSIGGNTEAFF,TGTGCCAGTAGTATCGGGGGGAACACTGAAGCTTTCTTT
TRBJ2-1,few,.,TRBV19,CASSSLGISYNEQFF,TGTGCCAGTAGTAGTCTAGGAATCTCCTACAATGAGCAGTTCTTC
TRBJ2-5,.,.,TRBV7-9,CASSQGDSSQETQYF,TGTGCCAGCAGCCAGGGTGACAGTTCCCAAGAGACCCAGTACTTC
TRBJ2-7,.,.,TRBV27,CASSLPGAREQYF,TGTGCCAGCAGTTTACCAGGGGCGCGGGAGCAGTACTTC
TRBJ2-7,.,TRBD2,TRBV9,CASSEDSGRGYEQYF,TGTGCCAGCAGCGAGGATAGCGGGAGAGGCTACGAGCAGTACTTC
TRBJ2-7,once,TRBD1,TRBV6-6,CASSWTGGGNNEQYF,TGTGCCAGCAGTTGGACAGGGGGAGGGAATAACGAGCAGTACTTC
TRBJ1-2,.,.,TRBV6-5,CASRAGATDYGYTF,TGTGCCAGCAGGGCAGGGGCTACGGACTATGGCTACACCTTC
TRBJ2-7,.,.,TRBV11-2,CASSSNQGNSYEQYF,TGTGCCAGCAGCTCGAACCAGGGGAACTCCTACGAGCAGTACTTC
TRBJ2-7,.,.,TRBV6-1,CASIGQIYEQYF,TGTGCCAGCATTGGACAGATCTACGAGCAGTACTTC
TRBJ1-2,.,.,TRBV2,CASSEALERGYGYTF,TGTGCCAGCAGTGAAGCCCTAGAAAGGGGGTATGGCTACACCTTC
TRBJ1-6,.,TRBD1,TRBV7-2,CASSNEGTASPLHF,TGTGCCAGCAGCAATGAAGGGACAGCTTCACCCCTCCACTTT
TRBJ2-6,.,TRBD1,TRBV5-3,CARSLDQDRGLDSGANVLTF,TGTGCCAGAAGCTTAGATCAGGACAGGGGGCTGGATTCCGGGGCCAACGTCCTGACTTTC
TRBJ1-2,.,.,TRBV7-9,CASSPPGLDYGYTF,TGTGCCAGCAGCCCTCCGGGGTTGGACTATGGCTACACCTTC
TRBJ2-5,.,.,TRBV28,CASSFVLEETQYF,TGTGCCAGCAGTTTCGTACTGGAAGAGACCCAGTACTTC
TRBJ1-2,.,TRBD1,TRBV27,CASSLSTGFGYTF,TGTGCCAGCAGTCTATCGACAGGGTTTGGCTACACCTTC